The 24 T cell receptor beta chains below all came from one sample that was sequenced in a study of blood T cell repertoires in COVID-19. The data were produced by immunoSEQ multiplex PCR, yet TCRdb's version contains in-frame clones alone and is incomplete. The table shows 400,000 to 450,000 clones, with 89% occurring only once. Sample: peripheral blood. The receptors come from a middle-aged woman with COVID-19, enrolled during active disease.

V usage is TRBV5-4 and J usage is TRBJ2-7, with a possible D match to TRBD2 (5 bases). CDR1 SGHNT and CDR2 YYREEE come from the germline V gene (reference sequence). The CDR3 is made up of 14 amino acids. Trimming stripped 5 bases from V and 3 bases from J, with 15 bases between. As DNA, the CDR3 is TGTGCCAGCAGTCGCAAAGGGAGTGGCTACGAGCAGTACTTC. It specifies CASSRKGSGYEQYF.

This sequence joins TRBV27 and TRBJ2-7, with 10 bases matching TRBD1. Germline CDR1 reads MNHEY; CDR2 reads SMNVEV (reference sequence). V lost 3 bases, J lost 1 base, and 6 bases stayed unmatched. The CDR3 runs to 16 residues. The CDR3 DNA sequence: TGTGCCAGCAGTTTCCACGGGACAGGGGATTCCTACGAGCAGTACTTC. Translated, it gives CASSFHGTGDSYEQYF.

The chain combines TRBV28 with TRBJ2-1; TRBD2 might be the D (5 bases). V was trimmed by 10 bases and J by 7 bases, leaving 17 bases between them. The CDR3 is made up of 13 amino acids. Germline loops: CDR1 MDHEN, CDR2 SYDVKM. CDR3 amino acids: CATNPSTSNEQFF. In nucleotides, the CDR3 is TGTGCCACCAACCCATCCACTAGTAATGAGCAGTTCTTC.

The chain is built from TRBV7-9 and TRBJ2-1; TRBD2 agrees at 13 bases. Per germline, CDR1 SEHNR and CDR2 FQNEAQ (reference sequence). This CDR3 has 17 residues. The J segment lost 2 bases and the V segment lost 1 base, leaving 2 bases of the junction unmatched. DNA of the CDR3: TGTGCCAGCAGCTTAGGGGGACTAGCGGGAACCTACAATGAGCAGTTCTTC. Protein sequence: CASSLGGLAGTYNEQFF.

A few counts support this clone. This chain uses TRBV7-8 with TRBJ1-2; 9 bases align to TRBD1. The CDR3 extends over 16 amino acids. Unmatched junction bases numbered 5, after V lost 1 base and J lost 2 bases. Germline CDR1 is SGHVS and CDR2 is FQNEAQ. The CDR3: CASSLVQGAINYGYTF. The CDR3 coding sequence is TGTGCCAGCAGCTTAGTACAGGGGGCCATAAACTATGGCTACACCTTC.

This chain links TRBV7-9 with TRBJ1-5; weak D call: TRBD1 (6 bases). Germline assignment: CDR1 SEHNR and CDR2 FQNEAQ (reference sequence). The length of the CDR3 is 15 residues. Between the trimmed V and J ends, which lost 5 bases and 8 bases, there was a span of 19 bases. CDR3 in amino acids: CASSTTTGPGEPQHF. The CDR3, as DNA: TGTGCCAGCAGCACCACAACAGGGCCCGGGGAGCCCCAGCATTTT.

V gene TRBV6-5 combines with J gene TRBJ1-1, with 9 bases fitting TRBD1. Trimming cost V 5 bases and J 6 bases; bases outside gene matches: 4. Germline CDR1 is MNHEY and CDR2 is SVGAGI. The CDR3 length is 13 residues. The CDR3 nucleotides read TGTGCCAGCAGTCGACGACAGGGGGCTGAAGCTTTCTTT. Encoded protein: CASSRRQGAEAFF.

This chain connects TRBV5-4 to TRBJ1-4; D is perhaps TRBD1 (6 bases). The length of the CDR3 is 14 residues. The V gene's germline CDR1 is SGHNT and CDR2 YYREEE (reference sequence). V was shortened by 4 bases and J by 8 bases, with 15 bases between the two germline ends. The CDR3, as DNA: TGTGCCAGCAGCGAACAGGGCTTCGGAGAAAAACTGTTTTTT. Protein: CASSEQGFGEKLFF.

This sequence joins TRBV7-2 and TRBJ2-5; 10 bases are shared with TRBD1. Trimming took 2 bases from V and 4 from J; bases not matched to a gene: 10. The CDR3 consists of 17 residues. Per germline, CDR1 SGHTA and CDR2 FQGNSA. The CDR3 region has the DNA TGTGCCAGCAGCTTATCCCCTTCAGACAGGGGGCGAGAGACCCAGTACTTC. Translation gives CASSLSPSDRGRETQYF.

This chain connects TRBV4-3 to TRBJ2-2; 7 positions agree with TRBD1. The V gene end was trimmed by 1 base and the J gene end by 4 bases; junction bases not matched to a gene: 18. Germline V gene data show CDR1 as LGHNA and CDR2 as YSLEER. This CDR3 is built from 20 residues. The CDR3 DNA is TGCGCCAGCAGCCAAGCCCCGTCGTTTTTAGGGGGCGCGGTCACCGGGGAGCTGTTTTTT. Amino acids: CASSQAPSFLGGAVTGELFF.

Comment on this clone: Other DNA sequences from this sample encode an identical CDR3 as well. The gene calls are TRBV20-1 and TRBJ1-4; no firm D call. V shed 3 bases and J shed 8 bases, with 7 bases lying between them. The CDR3 is 11 residues long. CDR1 and CDR2 (germline): DFQATT, SNEGSKA (reference sequence). CDR3 in amino acids: CSARAEEKLFF. Here the CDR3 DNA reads TGCAGTGCTAGGGCGGAGGAAAAACTGTTTTTT.

In DNA form, the CDR3 reads TGTGCCATCAGTGTACAGGGGACGAACACTGAAGCTTTCTTT. It specifies CAISVQGTNTEAFF. V and J are TRBV10-3 and TRBJ1-1, with 7 bases aligning to TRBD1. CDR1 and CDR2 (germline): ENHRY, SYGVKD. The CDR3 is made up of 14 amino acids. Trimming cost V 4 bases and J 1 base; bases outside gene matches: 3.

The chain couples TRBV3-1 (or the pseudogene TRBV3-2) to TRBJ2-4, with a weak D call TRBD1 (5 bases). The germline V gene has CDR1 LGHDT and CDR2 YNNKEL (reference sequence). Trimming pared 0 bases from V and 1 base from J, leaving 13 bases between. The CDR3 runs 17 residues. CDR3: CASSQDAGSEAKNIQYF. CDR3 nucleotide sequence: TGTGCCAGCAGCCAAGATGCAGGGTCTGAGGCCAAAAACATTCAGTACTTC.

V and J are TRBV27 and TRBJ2-5; 9 positions agree with TRBD2. The CDR3 sequence is 15 residues long. Germline assignment: CDR1 MNHEY and CDR2 SMNVEV (reference sequence). The V segment lost 5 bases and the J segment 5 bases; nucleotides outside the gene matches: 9. CDR3 sequence reads: CASSPVAGGDETQYF. CDR3 sequence (DNA): TGTGCCAGCAGTCCAGTGGCGGGAGGGGATGAGACCCAGTACTTC.

The chain couples TRBV2 to TRBJ1-3; unclear D gene. Germline CDR1 and CDR2: SNHLY and FYNNEI. CDR3 length: 13 residues. Trimming shortened V by 4 bases and J by 8 bases, and 12 bases separated the two germline ends. Here the CDR3 reads CASSVYSGDTIYF. The CDR3 DNA reads as TGTGCCAGCAGTGTGTACAGCGGCGACACCATATATTTT.

The genes are TRBV10-3 and TRBJ2-2; 16 bases map to TRBD2. The CDR3 consists of 20 residues. Germline CDR1 is ENHRY and CDR2 is SYGVKD. V lost 5 bases to trimming and J lost 5 bases; unmatched junction nucleotides: 14. CDR3 sequence: CAISPHPGTSGRARTGELFF. The CDR3 DNA is TGTGCCATCAGTCCCCACCCGGGGACTAGCGGGAGGGCGAGGACCGGGGAGCTGTTTTTT.

The chain employs TRBV7-3 and TRBJ2-3; tentative D call: TRBD2 (5 bases). The CDR3 consists of 15 residues. The germline V and J ends were trimmed by 3 bases and 2 bases, with 12 bases remaining between them. CDR1 is SGHTA, CDR2 FQGTGA, per germline. The CDR3 here is CASSFSERITDTQYF. CDR3 coding DNA: TGTGCCAGCAGCTTTAGCGAACGGATCACAGATACGCAGTATTTT.

Of note for this clone: Its ends do not fully match the called genes, so a read error is possible. V gene TRBV2 combines with J gene TRBJ2-1; D ambiguous. CDR1 SNHLY and CDR2 FYNNEI come from the germline V gene. The CDR3 runs to 12 residues. The CDR3 reads CASRDSHNEQFF. As DNA, the CDR3 is TGTGCCAGCAGAGACTCCCACAATGAGCAGTTCTTC.

The rearrangement joins TRBV6-5 to TRBJ1-2; D unclear. V lost 7 bases and J lost 2, with 5 bases in between. The CDR3 is 11 amino acids. Germline assignment: CDR1 MNHEY and CDR2 SVGAGI. CDR3 in amino acids: CASNQNYGYTF. The CDR3 DNA reads TGTGCCAGCAATCAGAACTATGGCTACACCTTC.

The V and J genes are TRBV7-2 and TRBJ2-7; D may be TRBD2 (6 bases). Germline CDR1 is SGHTA and CDR2 is FQGNSA. With 1 base removed from V and 0 bases from J, the gap between germline ends came to 10 bases. The CDR3 has 15 residues. CDR3 in amino acids: CASSLGGKSSYEQYF. In nucleotides, the CDR3 is TGTGCCAGCAGCTTAGGCGGGAAGAGCTCCTACGAGCAGTACTTC. The full variable domain, completed using reference TRBV7-2 and TRBJ2-7, is GAGVSQSPSNKVTEKGKDVELRCDPISGHTALYWYRQSLGQGLEFLIYFQGNSAPDKSGLPSDRFSAERTGGSVSTLTIQRTQQEDSAVYLCASSLGGKSSYEQYFGPGTRLTVT.

The chain recombines TRBV21-1 with TRBJ2-7; the listed D gene, TRBD2, was not tested against the DNA. TRBV21-1 counts as a pseudogene. CDR3 length: 12 amino acids. CDR3 bases: TGTGCCAGCAGCCTTGGTAGCCACGAGCAGTACTTC. As protein: CASSLGSHEQYF.

The chain carries TRBV5-6 and TRBJ2-2; D is possibly TRBD1 (6 bases). This CDR3 spans 17 amino acids. The germline V and J ends were trimmed by 3 bases and 1 base, with 16 bases remaining between them. Germline V lookup: CDR1 SGHDT, CDR2 YYEEEE. CDR3 coding DNA: TGTGCCAGCAGCTCCTTTCAGGCAGGGGAGAACACCGGGGAGCTGTTTTTT. Encoded protein: CASSSFQAGENTGELFF. Supplemented by reference TRBV5-6 and TRBJ2-2, the full variable domain reads DAGVTQSPTHLIKTRGQQVTLRCSPKSGHDTVSWYQQALGQGPQFIFQYYEEEERQRGNFPDRFSGHQFPNYSSELNVNALLLGDSALYLCASSSFQAGENTGELFFGEGSRLTVL.

V is TRBV3-1 (or the pseudogene TRBV3-2) and J is TRBJ1-1; D not resolved. The CDR3 consists of 15 residues. V was pared by 0 bases and J by 1 base, with 9 bases between. The germline V gene has CDR1 LGHDT and CDR2 YNNKEL (reference sequence). The CDR3: CASSQERERNTEAFF. The CDR3 nucleotides are TGTGCCAGCAGCCAAGAAAGGGAGAGGAACACTGAAGCTTTCTTT.

This chain joins TRBV19 and TRBJ2-7; perhaps TRBD1 as D (5 bases). CDR1 LNHDA and CDR2 SQIVND come from the germline V gene (reference sequence). The V end lost 5 bases, the J end lost 0 bases, and 11 bases lay between the germline ends. This CDR3 contains 14 residues. The DNA of the CDR3 is TGTGCCAGTAGTCCACACAGGTTCTCCTACGAGCAGTACTTC. As protein: CASSPHRFSYEQYF.